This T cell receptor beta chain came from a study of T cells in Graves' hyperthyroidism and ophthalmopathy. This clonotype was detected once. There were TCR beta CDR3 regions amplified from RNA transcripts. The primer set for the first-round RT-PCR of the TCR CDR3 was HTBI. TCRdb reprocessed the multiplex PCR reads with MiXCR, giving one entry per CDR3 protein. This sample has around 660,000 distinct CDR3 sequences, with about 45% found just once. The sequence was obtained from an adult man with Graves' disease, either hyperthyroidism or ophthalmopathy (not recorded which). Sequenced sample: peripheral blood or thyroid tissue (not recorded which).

The CDR3 DNA reads TGTGCCATCAGTCGGACAGGGGGCGAGGGTGGCACTGAAGCTTTCTTT. Amino acid sequence: CAISRTGGEGGTEAFF. The chain is built from TRBV10-3 and TRBJ1-1; 11 nucleotides line up with TRBD1. V dropped 5 bases and J dropped 4; count of bases not matched to a gene: 9. Per the germline V gene, CDR1 is ENHRY and CDR2 is SYGVKD. The CDR3 spans 16 residues.